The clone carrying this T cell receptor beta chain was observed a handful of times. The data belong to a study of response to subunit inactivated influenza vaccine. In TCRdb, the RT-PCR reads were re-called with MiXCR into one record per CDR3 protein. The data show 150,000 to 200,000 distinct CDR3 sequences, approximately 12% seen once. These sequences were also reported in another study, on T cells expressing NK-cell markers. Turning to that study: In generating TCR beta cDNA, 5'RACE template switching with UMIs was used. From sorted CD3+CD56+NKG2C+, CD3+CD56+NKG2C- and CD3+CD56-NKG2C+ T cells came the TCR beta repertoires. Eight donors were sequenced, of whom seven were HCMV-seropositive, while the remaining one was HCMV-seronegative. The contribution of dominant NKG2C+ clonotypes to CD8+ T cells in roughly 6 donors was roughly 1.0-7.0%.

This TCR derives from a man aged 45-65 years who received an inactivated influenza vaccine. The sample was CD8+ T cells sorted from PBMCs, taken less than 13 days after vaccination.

CDR3 in DNA: TGCAGCGCCCGCGAGAGCGGGACGAGAACAGATACGCAGTATTTT. Its translation: CSARESGTRTDTQYF. The chain has TRBV29-1 and TRBJ2-3, with 7 bases identical to TRBD2. This CDR3 comprises 15 residues. Trimming took 7 bases from V and 3 from J; bases not matched to a gene: 13. The germline CDR1 and CDR2 sequences are SQVTM and ANQGSEA.